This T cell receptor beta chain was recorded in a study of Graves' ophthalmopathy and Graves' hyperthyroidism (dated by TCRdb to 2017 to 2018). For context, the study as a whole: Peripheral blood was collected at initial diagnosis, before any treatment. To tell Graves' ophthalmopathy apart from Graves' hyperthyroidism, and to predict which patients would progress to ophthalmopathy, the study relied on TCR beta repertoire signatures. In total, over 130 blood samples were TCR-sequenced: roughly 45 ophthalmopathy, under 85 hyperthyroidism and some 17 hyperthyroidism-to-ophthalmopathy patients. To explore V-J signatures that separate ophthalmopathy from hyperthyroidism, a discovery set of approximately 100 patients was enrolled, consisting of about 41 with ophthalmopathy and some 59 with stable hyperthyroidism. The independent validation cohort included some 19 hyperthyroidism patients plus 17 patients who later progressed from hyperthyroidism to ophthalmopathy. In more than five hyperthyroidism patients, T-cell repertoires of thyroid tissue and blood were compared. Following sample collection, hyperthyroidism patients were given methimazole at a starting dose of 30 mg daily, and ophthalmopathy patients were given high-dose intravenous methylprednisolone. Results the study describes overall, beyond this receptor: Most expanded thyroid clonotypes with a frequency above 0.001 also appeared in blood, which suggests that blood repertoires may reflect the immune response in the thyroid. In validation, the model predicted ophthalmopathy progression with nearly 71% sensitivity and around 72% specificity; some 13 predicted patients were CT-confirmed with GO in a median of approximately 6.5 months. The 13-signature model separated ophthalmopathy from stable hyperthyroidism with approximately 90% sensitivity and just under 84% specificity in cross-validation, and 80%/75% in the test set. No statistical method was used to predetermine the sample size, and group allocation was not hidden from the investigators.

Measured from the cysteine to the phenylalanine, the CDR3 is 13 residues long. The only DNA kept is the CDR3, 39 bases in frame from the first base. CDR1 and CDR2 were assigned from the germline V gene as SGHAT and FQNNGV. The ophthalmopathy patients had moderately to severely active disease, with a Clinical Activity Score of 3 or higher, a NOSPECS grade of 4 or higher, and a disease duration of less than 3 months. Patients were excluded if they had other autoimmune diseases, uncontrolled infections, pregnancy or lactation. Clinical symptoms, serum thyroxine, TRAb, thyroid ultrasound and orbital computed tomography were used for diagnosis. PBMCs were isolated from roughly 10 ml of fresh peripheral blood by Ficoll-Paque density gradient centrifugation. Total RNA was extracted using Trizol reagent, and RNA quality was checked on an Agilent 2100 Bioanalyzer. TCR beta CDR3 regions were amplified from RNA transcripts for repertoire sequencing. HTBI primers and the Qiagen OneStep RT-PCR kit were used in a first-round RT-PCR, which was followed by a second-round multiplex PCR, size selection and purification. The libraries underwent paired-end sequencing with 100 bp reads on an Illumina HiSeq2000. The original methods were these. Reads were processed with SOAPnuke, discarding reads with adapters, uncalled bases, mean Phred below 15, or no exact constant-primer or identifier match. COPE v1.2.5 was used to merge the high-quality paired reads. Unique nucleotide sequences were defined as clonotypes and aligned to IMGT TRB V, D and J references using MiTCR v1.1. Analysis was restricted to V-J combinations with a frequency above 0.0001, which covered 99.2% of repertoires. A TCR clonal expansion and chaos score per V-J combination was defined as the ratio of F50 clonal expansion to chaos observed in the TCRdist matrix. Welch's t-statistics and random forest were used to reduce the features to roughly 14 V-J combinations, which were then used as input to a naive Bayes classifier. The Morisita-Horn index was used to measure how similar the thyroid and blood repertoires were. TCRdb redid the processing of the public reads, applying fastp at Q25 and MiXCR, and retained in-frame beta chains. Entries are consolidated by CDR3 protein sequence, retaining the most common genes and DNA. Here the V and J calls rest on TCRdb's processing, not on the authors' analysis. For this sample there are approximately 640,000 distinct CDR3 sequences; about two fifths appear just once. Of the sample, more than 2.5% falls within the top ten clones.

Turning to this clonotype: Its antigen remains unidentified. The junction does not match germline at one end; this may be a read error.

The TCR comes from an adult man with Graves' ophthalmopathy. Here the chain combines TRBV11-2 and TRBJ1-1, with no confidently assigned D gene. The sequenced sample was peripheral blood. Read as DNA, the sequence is TGTGCCAGCTGCTTAACCACCAACACTGAAGCTTTCTTT. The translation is CASCLTTNTEAFF.